This T cell receptor beta chain was profiled in a study of T cells in narcolepsy. Study at large: Enrolled donors included narcolepsy type 1 or type 2 patients and healthy controls.

The repertoire was sequenced with immunoSEQ multiplex PCR; TCRdb's copy has only in-frame clones and lacks some. The sample shows 30,000 to 40,000 clones, 82% of them seen only once. This clone was seen once. Antigen specificity is unknown. Germline V lookup: CDR1 SGHTA, CDR2 FQGNSA. After removal of 5 bases from V and 2 bases from J, the junction contained 5 bases not matched to a gene. The CDR3 extends over 14 amino acids. Notes on the study in general: Reportedly, autoreactive clonotypes were serially detected in patients' blood but not controls'. Comparing one patient's CSF and blood CD4+ clonotypes highlighted HCRT- and TRIB2-specific autoreactive clonotypes.

This clonotype was sampled from a human donor with narcolepsy. Sequenced input: CD45RA- memory CD4+ T cells from PBMCs. The chain uses TRBV7-2 and TRBJ1-2; TRBD1 matches 7 bases. The CDR3 DNA reads TGTGCCAGCAGCCCTGGACAGGTGAACTATGGCTACACCTTC. It yields the protein CASSPGQVNYGYTF.